Below are 22 T cell receptor beta chains sequenced from a single sample in a study of blood T cell repertoires in COVID-19. Produced via immunoSEQ multiplex PCR; TCRdb's table is partial and in-frame only. The sample lists about 440,000 clones, less than 95% occurring once. Sequencing used PBMCs or T cells enriched from blood (not recorded which). Receptors were obtained from a man aged 18 to 30 who had recovered from COVID-19.

This chain uses TRBV18 with TRBJ1-2; D is ambiguous. This CDR3 comprises 14 residues. CDR1 and CDR2 (germline): KGHSH, LQKENI. With 3 bases removed from V and 4 bases from J, the gap between germline ends came to 12 bases. The CDR3 sequence is CASSPTGKPYGYTF. For the CDR3, the DNA is TGTGCCAGCTCACCGACGGGGAAGCCCTATGGCTACACCTTC.

This clone was picked up one time. The V gene is TRBV18, the J gene TRBJ1-1, with D unclear. V lost 6 bases, J lost 7 bases, and 15 bases lay in between. The CDR3 is 13 amino acids. The germline CDR1 and CDR2 sequences are KGHSH and LQKENI. The CDR3 bases are TGTGCCAGCTCCCCGACGTCAGGTAATGAAGCTTTCTTT. It codes for CASSPTSGNEAFF.

The chain combines TRBV7-9 with TRBJ2-1, with TRBD2 matching 9 bases. Germline CDR1 SEHNR, CDR2 FQNEAQ (reference sequence). Trimming took 2 bases from V and 4 from J; bases not matched to a gene: 6. The CDR3 has 16 residues. CDR3 amino acids: CASSLRGLAKYNEQFF. CDR3 DNA: TGTGCCAGCAGCTTAAGGGGACTAGCTAAGTACAATGAGCAGTTCTTC.

The chain recombines TRBV11-3 with TRBJ2-1; D not resolved. The V end lost 1 base, the J end lost 13 bases, and 14 bases lay between the germline ends. Germline values: CDR1 SGHNT, CDR2 YENEEA. The CDR3 has 13 amino acids. For the CDR3, the DNA is TGTGCCAGCAGCTTAGTGTCAGCCACTACCCAGTTCTTC. This codes for CASSLVSATTQFF.

The V gene is TRBV21-1, the J gene TRBJ2-7; the table names TRBD1, a call not compared with the DNA. TRBV21-1 is a documented pseudogene. This CDR3 contains 16 residues. CDR3 nucleotides: TGTGCCAGCAGCAAAGCGCAGGGGCCTCTTTACTACGAGCAGTACTTC. Its translation is CASSKAQGPLYYEQYF.

This clone was seen only once. CDR3 in amino acids: CASSIQRGPTDTQYF. The CDR3 DNA reads TGTGCCAGTAGTATACAGCGGGGCCCCACAGATACGCAGTATTTT. This chain links TRBV19 with TRBJ2-3; 7 nucleotides align to TRBD2. V lost 2 bases and J lost 2; bases outside the gene matches: 4. This CDR3 region has 15 residues. Germline CDR1 and CDR2: LNHDA and SQIVND (reference sequence).

The chain combines TRBV18 with TRBJ1-5; 8 nucleotides line up with TRBD1. V shed 3 bases, J shed 7 bases, and the junction held 5 bases outside the gene matches. This CDR3 is built from 14 residues. Germline loops: CDR1 KGHSH, CDR2 LQKENI. CDR3 in amino acids: CASSPQQGEQPQHF. DNA for the CDR3: TGTGCCAGCTCACCCCAACAGGGGGAACAGCCCCAGCATTTT.

The chain is built from TRBV30 and TRBJ1-5, with D perhaps matching TRBD1 (6 bases). V was cut by 1 base and J by 4 bases, with 17 bases left in between. Germline CDR1 and CDR2: GTSNPN and SVGIG (reference sequence). The CDR3 contains 16 residues. For the CDR3, the DNA is TGTGCCTGGAGTGCCGACAGGTTAGGAAGAAATCAGCCCCAGCATTTT. It is translated as CAWSADRLGRNQPQHF.

The J gene is TRBJ1-5, the V gene TRBV7-8; D possibly corresponds to TRBD1 (6 bases). Germline V gives CDR1 SGHVS, CDR2 FQNEAQ. There are 16 residues in the CDR3. V shed 7 bases and J shed 2 bases, with 18 bases lying between them. CDR3 DNA: TGTGCCAGCACCCCCCAAGGGGGAGTTGGCAATCAGCCCCAGCATTTT. Its protein is CASTPQGGVGNQPQHF.

This clone was observed once. V usage is TRBV7-9 and J usage is TRBJ2-7; D may be TRBD2 (5 bases). The CDR3 contains 14 residues. V was clipped by 6 bases and J by 3 bases, with 15 bases between them. Germline CDR1 and CDR2: SEHNR and FQNEAQ (reference sequence). The CDR3 here is CASSPSDGIYEQYF. CDR3 DNA sequence: TGTGCCAGCAGTCCCTCGGACGGGATCTACGAGCAGTACTTC.

The genes are TRBV5-4 and TRBJ1-1, with TRBD1 matching 8 bases. Germline CDR1 and CDR2: SGHNT and YYREEE (reference sequence). The J segment lost 4 bases and the V segment lost 4 bases, leaving 12 bases of the junction unmatched. There are 16 residues in the CDR3. CDR3 region: CASSLETQGAFTEAFF. The CDR3 coding sequence is TGTGCCAGCAGCCTTGAAACTCAGGGGGCGTTCACTGAAGCTTTCTTT.

The genes are TRBV27 and TRBJ1-1; D perhaps matches TRBD1 (5 bases). The germline V gene encodes CDR1 MNHEY and CDR2 SMNVEV (reference sequence). This CDR3 contains 17 residues. V lost 6 bases and J 4 bases, leaving 24 bases between the germline ends. The CDR3: CASSSPGGRDGTTEAFF. The CDR3 DNA follows: TGTGCCAGCAGCTCCCCAGGCGGGCGGGACGGGACCACTGAAGCTTTCTTT.

The genes are TRBV27 and TRBJ2-7; 9 nucleotides match TRBD2. The V segment lost 1 base and the J segment 3 bases; nucleotides outside the gene matches: 10. This CDR3 comprises 17 residues. From germline, CDR1 is MNHEY and CDR2 SMNVEV (reference sequence). This chain's CDR3 is CASSLLGGRDLNYEQYF. The CDR3 bases are TGTGCCAGCAGTTTATTGGGCGGGAGGGATCTAAACTACGAGCAGTACTTC.

V gene TRBV11-2 combines with J gene TRBJ2-3; 8 bases are shared with TRBD1. CDR3 length equals 14 residues. CDR1 SGHAT and CDR2 FQNNGV come from the germline V gene. J lost 8 bases, V lost 4 bases, and 8 bases had no gene match. CDR3 nucleotides: TGTGCCAGCAGCTCGGACAGGGCTCTGGGTACGCAGTATTTT. Amino acids: CASSSDRALGTQYF. Drawing the rest from reference TRBV11-2 and TRBJ2-3, the complete variable domain is EAGVAQSPRYKIIEKRQSVAFWCNPISGHATLYWYQQILGQGPKLLIQFQNNGVVDDSQLPKDRFSAERLKGVDSTLKIQPAKLEDSAVYLCASSSDRALGTQYFGPGTRLTVL.

V and J are TRBV11-3 and TRBJ1-2, with 7 bases fitting TRBD1. V shed 1 base, J shed 4 bases, and the junction held 3 bases outside the gene matches. Germline V lookup: CDR1 SGHNT, CDR2 YENEEA. This CDR3 is built from 14 residues. The DNA for the CDR3 is TGTGCCAGCAGCTTAGGACAGGGAGCCTATGGCTACACCTTC. Its protein is CASSLGQGAYGYTF.

The chain joins TRBV15 to TRBJ1-4; D may be TRBD1 (6 bases). The germline CDR1 and CDR2 sequences are LNHNV and YYDKDF (reference sequence). Deletions cut 6 bases from V and 8 bases from J, with 22 bases between. The CDR3 loop spans 16 amino acids. In DNA form, the CDR3 reads TGTGCCACCAGATCGAACAGGGAAGATCGGCAGGAAAAACTGTTTTTT. It translates to CATRSNREDRQEKLFF.

The V call is TRBV5-1, the J call TRBJ2-2, with D perhaps matching TRBD1 (6 bases). CDR1 SGHRS and CDR2 YFSETQ come from the germline V gene. CDR3 size: 16 residues. Trimming removed 5 bases at V and 0 bases at J, with 14 bases between. CDR3 sequence reads: CASRGGDKTNTGELFF. The CDR3, as DNA: TGCGCCAGCAGAGGTGGGGACAAAACGAACACCGGGGAGCTGTTTTTT.

The V and J genes are TRBV29-1 and TRBJ2-7; the D is unclear. The germline V gene has CDR1 SQVTM and CDR2 ANQGSEA. V was trimmed by 5 bases and J by 5 bases, leaving 13 bases between them. This CDR3 has 12 amino acids. The CDR3 nucleotides are TGCAGCGTTAGTGATACCTACGACGAGCAGTACTTC. It yields the protein CSVSDTYDEQYF.

The chain is built from TRBV18 and TRBJ2-3, with 9 bases that match TRBD1. The CDR3 is 16 amino acids. Germline V gene data show CDR1 as KGHSH and CDR2 as LQKENI. After removal of 6 bases from V and 3 bases from J, the junction contained 10 bases not matched to a gene. Written as DNA, the CDR3 is TGTGCCAGCTCCAGAACAGGGACAGGGTCAACAGATACGCAGTATTTT. It is translated as CASSRTGTGSTDTQYF.

The chain carries TRBV6-5 and TRBJ1-3; TRBD1 matches 7 bases. J gave up 0 bases and V 4 bases, and 3 bases lay outside the gene matches. This CDR3 is built from 15 residues. CDR1 MNHEY and CDR2 SVGAGI come from the germline V gene. The CDR3 region is CASSSGQLSGNTIYF. The DNA of the CDR3 is TGTGCCAGCAGTTCGGGACAGCTCTCTGGAAACACCATATATTTT.

This chain uses TRBV28 with TRBJ2-5; 8 bases are a match to TRBD2. Losses at the gene ends were 5 bases for V and 5 bases for J; bases not matched to a gene: 13. This CDR3 is built from 16 residues. Germline CDR1 is MDHEN and CDR2 is SYDVKM. The CDR3 sequence: CASSPETSAPVETQYF. The CDR3 DNA is TGTGCCAGCAGTCCGGAGACTAGCGCCCCGGTGGAGACCCAGTACTTC.

The chain links TRBV28 to TRBJ2-1; 9 bases map to TRBD1. The CDR3 spans 17 residues. The germline CDR1 and CDR2 sequences are MDHEN and SYDVKM. The V gene end was trimmed by 4 bases and the J gene end by 2 bases; junction bases not matched to a gene: 9. DNA of the CDR3: TGTGCCAGCAGTTCCACCGACAGGGGGAGAACCTACAATGAGCAGTTCTTC. This translates into CASSSTDRGRTYNEQFF.